The 5 T cell receptor beta chains below were found in one sample sequenced in a study of alternative splicing in chronic myeloid leukemia remission. Libraries were built from poly-A-enriched mRNA from approximately 900 ng total RNA. TCRdb reprocessed the bulk RNA-seq reads and keeps a single row for each CDR3 protein, giving no DNA. The table lists 150 to 200 distinct CDR3 sequences, 93% of them singletons. Sequencing was carried out using PBMCs. These receptors all stem from a person aged 25 to 55 in good health.

The chain recombines TRBV5-1 with TRBJ1-1. Germline V gene lookup returns CDR1 SGHRS and CDR2 YFSETQ. This CDR3 is built from 15 residues. The CDR3 region is CASSPRGGTNTEAFF.

J is TRBJ2-7 and V is TRBV12-3 or TRBV12-4; TCRdb selects TRBD2, and the lack of DNA leaves this call unchecked. The CDR3 runs 16 residues. The CDR3 is CASTRGELDGSHEQYF.

The chain combines TRBV4-3 with TRBJ2-1; TCRdb returns TRBD1, unconfirmable since there is no DNA. Per germline, CDR1 LGHNA and CDR2 YSLEER. CDR3 size: 17 residues. The CDR3 loop reads CASSQGTGQGSYNEQFF.

The V gene is TRBV7-9, the J gene TRBJ2-7; the TCRdb D gene call, TRBD2, has no DNA to confirm it. CDR1 SEHNR and CDR2 FQNEAQ come from the germline V gene (reference sequence). The CDR3 sequence is 16 residues long. This CDR3 reads CASSLGFSGGSDEQYF.

This chain connects TRBV6-6 to TRBJ1-1. The CDR3 is made up of 13 amino acids. The germline V gene has CDR1 MNHNY and CDR2 SVGAGI (reference sequence). This CDR3 is CASSTTENTEAFF.